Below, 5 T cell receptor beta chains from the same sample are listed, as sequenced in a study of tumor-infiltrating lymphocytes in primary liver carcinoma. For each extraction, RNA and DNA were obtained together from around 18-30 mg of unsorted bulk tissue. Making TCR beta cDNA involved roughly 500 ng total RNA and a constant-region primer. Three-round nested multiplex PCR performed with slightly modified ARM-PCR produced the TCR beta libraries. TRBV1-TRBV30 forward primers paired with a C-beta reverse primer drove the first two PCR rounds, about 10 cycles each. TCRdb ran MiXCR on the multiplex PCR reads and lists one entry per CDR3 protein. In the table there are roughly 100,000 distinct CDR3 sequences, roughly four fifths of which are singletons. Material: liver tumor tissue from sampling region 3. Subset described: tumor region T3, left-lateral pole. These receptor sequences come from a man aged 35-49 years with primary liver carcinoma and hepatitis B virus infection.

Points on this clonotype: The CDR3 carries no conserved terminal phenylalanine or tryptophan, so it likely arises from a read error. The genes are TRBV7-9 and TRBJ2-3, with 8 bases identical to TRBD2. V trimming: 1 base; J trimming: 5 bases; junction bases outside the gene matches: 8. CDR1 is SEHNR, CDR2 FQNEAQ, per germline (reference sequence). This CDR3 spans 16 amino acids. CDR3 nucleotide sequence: TGTGCCAGCAGCTTAGGATCGGCGGGAGGAGGAGATACGCAGTATTCC. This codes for CASSLGSAGGGDTQYS.

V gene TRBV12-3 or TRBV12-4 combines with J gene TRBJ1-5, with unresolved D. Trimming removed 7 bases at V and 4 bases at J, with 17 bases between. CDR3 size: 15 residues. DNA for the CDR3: TGTGCCAGCACACGGGGTGCCGCAATAAATCAGCCCCAGCATTTT. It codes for CASTRGAAINQPQHF.

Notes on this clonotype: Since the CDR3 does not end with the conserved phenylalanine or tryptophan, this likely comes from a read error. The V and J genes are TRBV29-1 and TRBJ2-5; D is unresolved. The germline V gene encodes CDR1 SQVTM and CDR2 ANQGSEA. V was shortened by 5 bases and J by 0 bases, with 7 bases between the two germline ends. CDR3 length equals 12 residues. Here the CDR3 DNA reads TGCAGCGTTCTGGGGAACCAAGAGACCCAGTACTTA. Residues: CSVLGNQETQYL.

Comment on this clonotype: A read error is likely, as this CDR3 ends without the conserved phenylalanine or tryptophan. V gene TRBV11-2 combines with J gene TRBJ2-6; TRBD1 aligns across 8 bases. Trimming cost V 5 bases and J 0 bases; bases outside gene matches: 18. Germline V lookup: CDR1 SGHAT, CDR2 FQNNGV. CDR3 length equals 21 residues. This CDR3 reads CASSVERDRGISLSGANVLTL. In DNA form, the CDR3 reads TGTGCCAGCAGCGTGGAGAGAGACAGGGGCATTTCCCTCTCTGGGGCCAACGTCCTGACTTTA.

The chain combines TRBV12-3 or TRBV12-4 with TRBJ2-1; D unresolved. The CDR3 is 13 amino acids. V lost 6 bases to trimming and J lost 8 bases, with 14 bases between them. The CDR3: CASSSRRSDEQFF. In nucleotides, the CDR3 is TGTGCCAGCAGCTCCCGTCGGTCGGATGAGCAGTTCTTC.